This T cell receptor (beta chain) came from a study of T cell responses to AZD1222 COVID-19 vaccine. Study-wide points: Nearly half of the spike-specific TCRs reportedly recognize variant regions that carry no mutations. Along spike, vaccine-associated CD4 TCRs were found throughout, with dominance at 160-218 and 743-854.

Per the germline V gene, CDR1 is SGHVS and CDR2 is FNYEAQ. Trimming stripped 1 base from V and 5 bases from J, with 11 bases between. The CDR3 loop spans 14 amino acids. Comments on this clone: Antigen: not known.

Assay: immunoSEQ multiplex PCR; the TCRdb copy retains only in-frame clones and omits some. In the table there are 150,000 or so clones, around 94% of which are singletons. This TCR was recovered from an adult in good health. The sample was peripheral blood, taken on day 0 of AZD1222 vaccination. This rearrangement joins TRBV7-6 to TRBJ2-5; no clear D gene. CDR3 coding DNA: TGTGCCAGCAGCTTAGGGTTGGGTTGGGAGACCCAGTACTTC. Amino acid sequence: CASSLGLGWETQYF.